Listed below are T cell receptor beta chains from one sample, sequenced in a study of identical twins. From the 5' RACE reads, TCRdb called clonotypes with MiXCR, one entry per CDR3 protein. The sample holds 550,000 to 700,000 distinct CDR3 sequences, just under 10% seen once. These data also featured in a second study, about yellow fever vaccine responses in identical twins.

The sequenced sample was PBMCs. All receptors derive from a woman aged 18-30 years in good health. Both conserved end residues are part of each CDR3. A D gene is named only where the DNA matches it firmly. Clone size, where shown, is once, few, many, or a class for clones that have expanded.

v_gene: TRBV4-3
abundance: many
d_gene: -
len: 15
j_gene: TRBJ2-1
CDR3aa: CASSQDQSIRNEQFF
CDR3nt: TGCGCCAGCAGCCAAGATCAAAGTATAAGGAATGAGCAGTTCTTC

v_gene: TRBV29-1
abundance: -
d_gene: -
len: 14
j_gene: TRBJ2-1
CDR3aa: CSVEGQGWYNEQFF
CDR3nt: TGCAGCGTTGAGGGGCAGGGGTGGTACAATGAGCAGTTCTTC

v_gene: TRBV9
abundance: few
d_gene: TRBD1
len: 16
j_gene: TRBJ2-5
CDR3aa: CASSGMTGRVGETQYF
CDR3nt: TGTGCCAGCAGCGGGATGACAGGGCGGGTCGGAGAGACCCAGTACTTC

v_gene: TRBV15
abundance: -
d_gene: -
len: 15
j_gene: TRBJ2-2
CDR3aa: CATSGRTINTGELFF
CDR3nt: TGTGCCACCAGCGGAAGGACTATAAACACCGGGGAGCTGTTTTTT

v_gene: TRBV7-8
abundance: many
d_gene: TRBD1
len: 15
j_gene: TRBJ2-5
CDR3aa: CASSSAGQGVKTQYF
CDR3nt: TGTGCCAGCAGCAGCGCGGGACAGGGAGTGAAGACCCAGTACTTC

v_gene: TRBV7-2
abundance: many
d_gene: -
len: 16
j_gene: TRBJ1-2
CDR3aa: CASSLRPGEVDYGYTF
CDR3nt: TGTGCCAGCAGCTTACGTCCAGGGGAGGTAGACTATGGCTACACCTTC

v_gene: TRBV5-6
abundance: few
d_gene: -
len: 13
j_gene: TRBJ2-7
CDR3aa: CASSSRQAYEQYF
CDR3nt: TGTGCCAGCAGCTCGCGACAGGCCTACGAGCAGTACTTC

v_gene: TRBV7-2
abundance: -
d_gene: TRBD1
len: 14
j_gene: TRBJ1-2
CDR3aa: CASSLGGTGKGYTF
CDR3nt: TGTGCCAGCAGCTTAGGGGGGACAGGGAAAGGCTACACCTTC

v_gene: TRBV20-1
abundance: -
d_gene: -
len: 14
j_gene: TRBJ2-1
CDR3aa: CSSLARHSYNEQFF
CDR3nt: TGCAGCTCCTTGGCGCGGCACTCCTACAATGAGCAGTTCTTC

v_gene: TRBV12-3/TRBV12-4
abundance: -
d_gene: -
len: 15
j_gene: TRBJ2-7
CDR3aa: CASSPRDGPSYEQYF
CDR3nt: TGTGCCAGCAGTCCCAGGGACGGGCCCTCCTACGAGCAGTACTTC

v_gene: TRBV2
abundance: many
d_gene: -
len: 16
j_gene: TRBJ2-1
CDR3aa: CASSDPQGVAYNEQFF
CDR3nt: TGTGCCAGCAGTGACCCCCAGGGTGTGGCGTACAATGAGCAGTTCTTC

v_gene: TRBV28
abundance: many
d_gene: -
len: 15
j_gene: TRBJ2-7
CDR3aa: CASSLPWTSHYEQYF
CDR3nt: TGTGCCAGCAGTTTACCTTGGACATCCCACTACGAGCAGTACTTC

v_gene: TRBV4-3
abundance: few
d_gene: TRBD1
len: 19
j_gene: TRBJ2-1
CDR3aa: CASSQVTPFGQGAYNEQFF
CDR3nt: TGCGCCAGCAGCCAAGTTACTCCGTTCGGACAGGGGGCCTACAATGAGCAGTTCTTC

v_gene: TRBV24-1
abundance: few
d_gene: TRBD1
len: 14
j_gene: TRBJ2-5
CDR3aa: CATSDSYRGETQYF
CDR3nt: TGTGCCACCAGTGATTCTTACAGGGGTGAGACCCAGTACTTC

v_gene: TRBV20-1
abundance: few
d_gene: -
len: 15
j_gene: TRBJ2-7
CDR3aa: CSARDWETVGSEQYF
CDR3nt: TGCAGTGCTAGGGATTGGGAAACCGTGGGTAGTGAGCAGTACTTC

v_gene: TRBV20-1
abundance: few
d_gene: TRBD1
len: 15
j_gene: TRBJ2-7
CDR3aa: CSAKTRTGGAYEQYF
CDR3nt: TGCAGTGCTAAGACTCGGACAGGGGGCGCTTACGAGCAGTACTTC

v_gene: TRBV29-1
abundance: -
d_gene: TRBD2
len: 14
j_gene: TRBJ2-5
CDR3aa: CSVHLAGDGETQYF
CDR3nt: TGCAGCGTTCATCTAGCGGGAGATGGTGAGACCCAGTACTTC

v_gene: TRBV6-1
abundance: many
d_gene: -
len: 15
j_gene: TRBJ2-3
CDR3aa: CASSETGASTDTQYF
CDR3nt: TGTGCCAGCAGTGAAACCGGGGCGAGCACAGATACGCAGTATTTT

v_gene: TRBV15
abundance: many
d_gene: TRBD2
len: 16
j_gene: TRBJ2-3
CDR3aa: CATSTRTSVMTDTQYF
CDR3nt: TGTGCCACCAGCACCCGGACTAGCGTAATGACAGATACGCAGTATTTT

v_gene: TRBV6-2/TRBV6-3
abundance: few
d_gene: TRBD2
len: 16
j_gene: TRBJ2-5
CDR3aa: CASSFNRDYSQETQYF
CDR3nt: TGTGCCAGCAGTTTTAACCGGGACTACAGCCAAGAGACCCAGTACTTC

v_gene: TRBV12-3/TRBV12-4
abundance: many
d_gene: TRBD1
len: 15
j_gene: TRBJ1-2
CDR3aa: CASSPSRTGGGGYTF
CDR3nt: TGTGCCAGCTCCCCATCGAGAACAGGGGGAGGCGGCTACACCTTC

v_gene: TRBV5-1
abundance: few
d_gene: -
len: 14
j_gene: TRBJ2-7
CDR3aa: CASSLVRGADEQYF
CDR3nt: TGCGCCAGCAGCTTGGTCCGGGGAGCGGACGAGCAGTACTTC

v_gene: TRBV6-5
abundance: few
d_gene: TRBD2
len: 18
j_gene: TRBJ2-1
CDR3aa: CASSSPTKREASYNEQFF
CDR3nt: TGTGCCAGCAGTTCGCCGACTAAGCGGGAGGCCTCCTACAATGAGCAGTTCTTC

v_gene: TRBV5-1
abundance: few
d_gene: -
len: 15
j_gene: TRBJ2-1
CDR3aa: CASSLEQGPYNEQFF
CDR3nt: TGCGCCAGCAGCTTGGAGCAGGGCCCCTACAATGAGCAGTTCTTC

v_gene: TRBV9
abundance: once
d_gene: -
len: 13
j_gene: TRBJ2-7
CDR3aa: CASSRDPAYEQYF
CDR3nt: TGTGCCAGCAGTAGGGACCCTGCCTACGAGCAGTACTTC

v_gene: TRBV10-3
abundance: -
d_gene: -
len: 15
j_gene: TRBJ1-4
CDR3aa: CAVGRQDDRGEKLFF
CDR3nt: TGTGCCGTGGGAAGACAGGACGATAGGGGTGAAAAACTGTTTTTT

v_gene: TRBV9
abundance: many
d_gene: -
len: 16
j_gene: TRBJ2-7
CDR3aa: CASTPGDYLAAYEQYF
CDR3nt: TGTGCCAGCACCCCGGGCGACTATTTGGCCGCTTACGAGCAGTACTTC

v_gene: TRBV7-9
abundance: -
d_gene: -
len: 14
j_gene: TRBJ2-4
CDR3aa: CASSLAETKNIQYF
CDR3nt: TGTGCCAGCAGCTTGGCGGAAACCAAAAACATTCAGTACTTC

v_gene: TRBV7-9
abundance: many
d_gene: -
len: 14
j_gene: TRBJ2-7
CDR3aa: CASSSTTTYREQYF
CDR3nt: TGTGCCAGCAGCTCGACGACCACCTACAGGGAGCAGTACTTC

v_gene: TRBV10-3
abundance: few
d_gene: TRBD2
len: 15
j_gene: TRBJ2-5
CDR3aa: CATRTSGGLGETQYF
CDR3nt: TGTGCCACCCGGACTAGCGGGGGCCTAGGGGAGACCCAGTACTTC

v_gene: TRBV28
abundance: many
d_gene: -
len: 15
j_gene: TRBJ1-2
CDR3aa: CASSPGGQGFSGYTF
CDR3nt: TGTGCCAGCAGTCCCGGTGGTCAGGGCTTTAGTGGCTACACCTTC

v_gene: TRBV29-1
abundance: -
d_gene: -
len: 13
j_gene: TRBJ2-5
CDR3aa: CSVGDGGQETQYF
CDR3nt: TGCAGCGTTGGGGACGGGGGCCAAGAGACCCAGTACTTC